Described below is a single T cell receptor (beta chain) sequence and its context. This record belongs to a study of T cell responses to AZD1222 COVID-19 vaccine. The CDR3 consists of 14 residues. Germline CDR1 MNHEY, CDR2 SMNVEV (reference sequence). V was trimmed by 6 bases and J by 3 bases, leaving 11 bases between them. Here immunoSEQ multiplex PCR was the method, and the copy in TCRdb shows in-frame clones only, minus some. The data show about 190,000 clones, 85% to 95% seen once. The chain recombines TRBV27 with TRBJ2-2; TRBD2 is a possible D gene (5 bases). The sequence derives from an adult in good health. Sequenced here: peripheral blood, sampled on day 0 of AZD1222 vaccination. For the CDR3, the DNA is TGTGCCAGCAGCCGGGGATGGGACACCGGGGAGCTGTTTTTT. As protein: CASSRGWDTGELFF.